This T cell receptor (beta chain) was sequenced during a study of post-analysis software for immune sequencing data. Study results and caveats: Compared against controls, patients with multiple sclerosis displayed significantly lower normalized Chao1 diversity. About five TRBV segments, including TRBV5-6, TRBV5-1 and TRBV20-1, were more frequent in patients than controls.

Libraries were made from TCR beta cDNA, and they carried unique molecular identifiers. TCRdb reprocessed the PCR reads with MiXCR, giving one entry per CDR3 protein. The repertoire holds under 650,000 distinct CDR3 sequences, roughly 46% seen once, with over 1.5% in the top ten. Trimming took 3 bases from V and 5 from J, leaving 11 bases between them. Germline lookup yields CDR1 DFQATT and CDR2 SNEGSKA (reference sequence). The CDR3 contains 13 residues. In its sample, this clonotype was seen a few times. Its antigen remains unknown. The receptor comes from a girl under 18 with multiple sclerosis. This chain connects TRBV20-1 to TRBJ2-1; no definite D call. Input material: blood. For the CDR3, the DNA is TGCAGTGCTAGGAGCTATAACAACAATGAGCAGTTCTTC. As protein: CSARSYNNNEQFF.